This T cell receptor beta chain originates from a study of beta chain features in type 1 diabetes. On the study more broadly: Across the samples, roughly 98,000,000 sorted cells were examined in total. General study results and limits: Significant though moderate, a shortening of TCRB CDR3s appeared in all four CD4+ subsets of Type 1 diabetes patients. Type 1 diabetes patients had fewer VDJ junction insertions and more deletions. The study notes PCR might favor shorter templates equally in patients and controls.

Germline CDR1 reads SNHLY; CDR2 reads FYNNEI. V lost 7 bases and J lost 8; bases outside the gene matches: 4. The CDR3 is made up of 12 amino acids. Sequenced material consisted of expressed TCRB transcripts (all of the isolated RNA was reverse transcribed). Libraries were prepared by immunoSEQ multiplex PCR; TCRdb keeps only in-frame clonotypes and omits some of them. The profile shows 300,000 to 450,000 clones, about 20% of them singletons. This clone was counted a few times. The target antigen is unknown. The sequenced sample was naive CD4+ T cells from blood. This TCR was sampled from a woman under 30 in good health. The V and J genes are TRBV2 and TRBJ2-1; TRBD2 matches 8 bases. The CDR3 DNA is TGTGCCAGCAAGCGGGAGAGCTATGAGCAGTTCTTC. It translates to CASKRESYEQFF.